Following are 21 T cell receptor beta chains from one sample sequenced in a study of response to subunit inactivated influenza vaccine. In TCRdb, the RT-PCR reads were re-called with MiXCR into one record per CDR3 protein. The sample comprises 450,000 to 600,000 distinct CDR3 sequences, under 8.5% of which are singletons, and around 13% rests with the top ten. The source material was PBMCs from blood, sampled less than 25 months after vaccination. The receptors were gathered from a man aged 50-75 years who received an inactivated influenza vaccine.

This rearrangement joins TRBV30 to TRBJ2-2, with D uncertain. V dropped 0 bases and J dropped 0 bases, with 8 bases sitting between them. Germline CDR1 GTSNPN, CDR2 SVGIG (reference sequence). CDR3 length: 15 residues. The CDR3 DNA reads as TGTGCCTGGAGTGTAGTGCAACCGAACACCGGGGAGCTGTTTTTT. Amino acid sequence: CAWSVVQPNTGELFF.

This clonotype occurred a few times. The chain recombines TRBV4-1 with TRBJ1-4, with 7 bases that match TRBD1. Germline-derived CDR1 and CDR2 are MGHRA and YSYEKL. CDR3 length: 16 amino acids. The J segment lost 4 bases and the V segment lost 4 bases, leaving 9 bases of the junction unmatched. For the CDR3, the DNA is TGCGCCAGCAGCCTTGGGACAGCACCACTTAATGAAAAACTGTTTTTT. Protein product: CASSLGTAPLNEKLFF.

This clonotype occurred many times. V and J are TRBV7-2 and TRBJ2-3; 9 bases are a match to TRBD1. CDR3 length: 15 amino acids. The germline CDR1 and CDR2 sequences are SGHTA and FQGNSA. The junction had 4 bases not matched to a gene; V was cut back by 5 bases and J by 1 base. The CDR3 bases are TGTGCCAGCAGCAACAGACAGGGGGGCACAGATACGCAGTATTTT. Its protein is CASSNRQGGTDTQYF.

This clonotype was seen only a few times. This rearrangement joins TRBV20-1 to TRBJ2-7; 8 bases match TRBD1. The CDR3 contains 14 residues. Trimming removed 6 bases from V and 0 bases from J; junction bases left unmatched: 7. From germline, CDR1 is DFQATT and CDR2 SNEGSKA (reference sequence). The CDR3 nucleotides read TGCAGTGCACCCCGGACAGGGACCTCCTACGAGCAGTACTTC. The encoded protein is CSAPRTGTSYEQYF.

This clonotype has only a few counts. This CDR3 reads CASSPTRGSYQPQHF. CDR3 DNA sequence: TGTGCCAGCAGTCCCACTCGGGGATCATATCAGCCCCAGCATTTT. The chain uses TRBV28 and TRBJ1-5; no firm D call. Trimming removed 5 bases at V and 5 bases at J, with 16 bases between. The CDR3 has 15 residues. Germline V gives CDR1 MDHEN, CDR2 SYDVKM.

In this sample, this clonotype turned up a few times. The chain employs TRBV20-1 and TRBJ2-7, with D perhaps TRBD1 or TRBD2 (6 bases each). This CDR3 spans 14 amino acids. The V end lost 0 bases, the J end lost 5 bases, and 14 bases lay between the germline ends. CDR1 DFQATT and CDR2 SNEGSKA come from the germline V gene (reference sequence). The CDR3 loop is CSARDFRGHDEQYF. CDR3 coding DNA: TGCAGTGCTAGAGATTTCCGGGGGCACGACGAGCAGTACTTC.

This clonotype was counted only a few times. The chain uses TRBV12-3 or TRBV12-4 and TRBJ2-2, with D possibly being TRBD2 (5 bases). V lost 5 bases to trimming and J lost 0 bases, with 13 bases between them. This CDR3 is 16 amino acids long. DNA of the CDR3: TGTGCCAGCAGTCCCGGGGAGCAGACGAACACCGGGGAGCTGTTTTTT. It is translated as CASSPGEQTNTGELFF.

CDR3 coding DNA: TGCGCCAGCCGCTGGGAGGGAGGGGAGACCCAGTACTTC. It is translated as CASRWEGGETQYF. This chain uses TRBV5-1 with TRBJ2-5, with 7 bases aligning to TRBD2. CDR1 and CDR2 (germline): SGHRS, YFSETQ. With V trimmed by 7 bases and J by 5 bases, 8 bases remained unmatched. This CDR3 region has 13 residues.

A note on this clonotype: Its ends do not fully match the called genes, so a read error is possible. The CDR3 nucleotides read TGTGCCAGCAGCCCGGCGGGGGGATCCTTCAATGAGCAGTTCTTC. Translation gives CASSPAGGSFNEQFF. The chain combines TRBV5-5 with TRBJ2-1, with TRBD2 matching 8 bases. Germline V gene lookup returns CDR1 SGHKS and CDR2 YYEKEE (reference sequence). CDR3 size: 15 residues.

This clonotype was detected a few times. The chain is built from TRBV18 and TRBJ2-3; 10 nucleotides match TRBD2. Trimming cost V 6 bases and J 5 bases; bases outside gene matches: 8. Germline CDR1 and CDR2: KGHSH and LQKENI. The CDR3 spans 15 residues. DNA for the CDR3: TGTGCCAGCTCGCGAGCGGGGGGGCCTGGAGATACGCAGTATTTT. Protein product: CASSRAGGPGDTQYF.

This clonotype was counted many times. V is TRBV11-1 and J is TRBJ2-2; 8 nucleotides line up with TRBD2. The J segment lost 0 bases and the V segment lost 0 bases, leaving 6 bases of the junction unmatched. The germline V gene has CDR1 SGHAT and CDR2 FQDESV (reference sequence). The CDR3 is 18 residues long. For the CDR3, the DNA is TGTGCCAGCAGCTTAGCGCGTTATAGCGGGACGAACACCGGGGAGCTGTTTTTT. Translating it yields CASSLARYSGTNTGELFF. The variable domain in full, completed from reference TRBV11-1 and TRBJ2-2, reads EAEVAQSPRYKITEKSQAVAFWCDPISGHATLYWYRQILGQGPELLVQFQDESVVDDSQLPKDRFSAERLKGVDSTLKIQPAELGDSAMYLCASSLARYSGTNTGELFFGEGSRLTVL.

This clonotype was observed many times. The rearrangement uses TRBV7-9 and TRBJ2-7; D is unclear. Per the germline V gene, CDR1 is SEHNR and CDR2 is FQNEAQ (reference sequence). This CDR3 has 12 residues. Trimming took 3 bases from V and 3 from J, leaving 6 bases between them. The CDR3 loop reads CASSLMSYEQYF. CDR3 in DNA: TGTGCCAGCAGCTTGATGAGCTACGAGCAGTACTTC.

The V call is TRBV29-1, the J call TRBJ2-1; 9 bases fit TRBD1. CDR1 is SQVTM, CDR2 ANQGSEA, per germline. The CDR3 runs to 14 residues. J lost 12 bases, V lost 6 bases, and 15 bases had no gene match. The CDR3 here is CSVASGTGSLWQFF. The CDR3, as DNA: TGCAGCGTGGCCTCCGGGACAGGGTCTCTTTGGCAGTTCTTC.

The rearrangement links TRBV28 to TRBJ2-1; D is unresolved. From germline, CDR1 is MDHEN and CDR2 SYDVKM. There are 14 residues in the CDR3. Between the trimmed V and J ends, which lost 5 bases and 6 bases, there was a span of 14 bases. CDR3 DNA: TGTGCCAGCAGTCTCTCTACGCGTATCAATGAGCAGTTCTTC. Protein sequence: CASSLSTRINEQFF.

Points on this clonotype: A much larger clonotype is one base distant, so this may be a read error. V usage is TRBV20-1 and J usage is TRBJ1-5; the D gene is possibly TRBD1 (5 bases). Germline loops: CDR1 DFQATT, CDR2 SNEGSKA (reference sequence). The CDR3 totals 17 residues. V lost 7 bases and J 4 bases, leaving 26 bases between the germline ends. The CDR3 protein is CSVTPTPGGKRNQPQHF. The CDR3 DNA reads TGCAGTGTCACCCCTACCCCGGGGGGTAAAAGGAATCAGCCCCAGCATTTT.

This clonotype appeared a few times. The chain links TRBV12-3 or TRBV12-4 to TRBJ2-3; D remains ambiguous. The CDR3 contains 11 residues. Trimming removed 6 bases at V and 13 bases at J, with 14 bases between. CDR3 loop: CASRGNGVEYF. Here the CDR3 DNA reads TGTGCCAGCAGGGGGAATGGGGTGGAGTATTTT.

This clonotype appeared many times. This chain links TRBV5-1 with TRBJ1-6; D is perhaps TRBD1 (5 bases). The CDR3 runs to 15 residues. CDR1 SGHRS and CDR2 YFSETQ come from the germline V gene. V was trimmed by 2 bases and J by 9 bases, leaving 15 bases between them. As DNA, the CDR3 is TGCGCCAGCAGCTTAGGGGCCGGAAGTAGTTCACCCCTCCACTTT. This translates into CASSLGAGSSSPLHF.

The chain uses TRBV20-1 and TRBJ1-5; no clear D gene. V lost 4 bases and J 6 bases, leaving 7 bases between the germline ends. Germline CDR1 and CDR2: DFQATT and SNEGSKA (reference sequence). The length of the CDR3 is 11 residues. The CDR3: CSATSLQPQHF. DNA of the CDR3: TGCAGTGCTACGTCCCTTCAGCCCCAGCATTTT.

In its sample, this clonotype was seen many times. The chain employs TRBV20-1 and TRBJ2-5; 7 bases align to TRBD1. Germline trimming cut 3 bases from V and 2 bases from J; bases unmatched to any gene: 3. CDR1 is DFQATT, CDR2 SNEGSKA, per germline (reference sequence). CDR3 length equals 13 residues. The CDR3 sequence is CSASKGQQETQYF. In nucleotides, the CDR3 is TGCAGTGCTAGTAAGGGACAGCAAGAGACCCAGTACTTC.

This sequence joins TRBV7-9 and TRBJ2-5; 8 nucleotides line up with TRBD1. There are 15 residues in the CDR3. Germline V lookup: CDR1 SEHNR, CDR2 FQNEAQ (reference sequence). The V gene end was trimmed by 1 base and the J gene end by 1 base; junction bases not matched to a gene: 2. CDR3 in DNA: TGTGCCAGCAGCTTAGACGGGACAGGCCAAGAGACCCAGTACTTC. Translated: CASSLDGTGQETQYF.

This clonotype was seen more than once but under ten times. This rearrangement joins TRBV10-3 to TRBJ2-5; D gene uncertain. Germline loops: CDR1 ENHRY, CDR2 SYGVKD. This CDR3 is built from 13 residues. The ends were cut back, 3 bases at V and 6 bases at J, with 11 bases in the middle. CDR3 region: CAISESVLKTQYF. CDR3 DNA: TGTGCCATCAGTGAATCCGTGTTAAAGACCCAGTACTTC.